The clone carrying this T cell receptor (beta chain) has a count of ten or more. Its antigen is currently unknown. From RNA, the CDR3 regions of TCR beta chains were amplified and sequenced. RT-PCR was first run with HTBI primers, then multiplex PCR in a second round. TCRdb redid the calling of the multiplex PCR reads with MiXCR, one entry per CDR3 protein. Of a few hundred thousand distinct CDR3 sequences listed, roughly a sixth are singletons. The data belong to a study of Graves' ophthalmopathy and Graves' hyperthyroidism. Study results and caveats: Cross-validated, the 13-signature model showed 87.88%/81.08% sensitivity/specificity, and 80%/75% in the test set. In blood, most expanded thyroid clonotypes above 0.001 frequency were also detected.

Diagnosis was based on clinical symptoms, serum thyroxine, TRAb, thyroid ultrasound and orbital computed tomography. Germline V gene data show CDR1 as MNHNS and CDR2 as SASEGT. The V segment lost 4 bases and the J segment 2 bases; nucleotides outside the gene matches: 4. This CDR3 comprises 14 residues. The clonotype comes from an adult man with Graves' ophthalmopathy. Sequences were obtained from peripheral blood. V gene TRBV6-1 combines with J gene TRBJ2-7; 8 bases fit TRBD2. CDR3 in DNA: TGTGCCAGCAGTGTCGGGACTAGTACCTACGAGCAGTACTTC. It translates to CASSVGTSTYEQYF.